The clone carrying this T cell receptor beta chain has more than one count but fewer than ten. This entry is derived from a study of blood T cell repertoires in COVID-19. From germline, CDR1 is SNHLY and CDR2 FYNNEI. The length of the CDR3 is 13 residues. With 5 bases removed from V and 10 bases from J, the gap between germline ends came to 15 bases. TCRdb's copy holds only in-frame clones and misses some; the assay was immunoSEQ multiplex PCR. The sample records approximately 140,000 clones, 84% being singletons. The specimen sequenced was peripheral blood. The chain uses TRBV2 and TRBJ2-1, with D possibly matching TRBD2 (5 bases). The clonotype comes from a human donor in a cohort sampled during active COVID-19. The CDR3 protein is CASSPDLASEQFF. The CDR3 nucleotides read TGTGCCAGCAGTCCAGACTTAGCTAGCGAGCAGTTCTTC.